The 20 T cell receptor beta chains reported below all come from one sample, sequenced in a study of glioma-infiltrating T cells after dendritic cell vaccination. Method: immunoSEQ multiplex PCR; TCRdb's copy keeps in-frame clones and lacks some. Of about 82,000 clones listed, 85% to 90% were seen once; the top ten hold roughly 3.2%. The input for sequencing was blood, taken before dendritic cell vaccination. Receptors were obtained from a human donor with glioblastoma.

This clone was picked up a small number of times. The chain is built from TRBV10-3 and TRBJ1-1; TRBD1 aligns across 7 bases. The V gene's germline CDR1 is ENHRY and CDR2 SYGVKD. The CDR3 has 14 amino acids. With 8 bases clipped from V and 0 bases from J, the junction kept 6 bases outside the gene matches. For the CDR3, the DNA is TGTGCCATCGGCGTGGGACAGCTGAACACTGAAGCTTTCTTT. Its translation is CAIGVGQLNTEAFF.

This clone turned up a few times. V is TRBV28 and J is TRBJ2-2, with D possibly matching TRBD1 (6 bases). From germline, CDR1 is MDHEN and CDR2 SYDVKM. Trimming took 5 bases from V and 5 from J, leaving 9 bases between them. There are 13 residues in the CDR3. The CDR3 sequence: CASSRGGTGELFF. The CDR3 DNA is TGTGCCAGCAGTCGAGGGGGTACCGGGGAGCTGTTTTTT.

The rearrangement links TRBV11-2 to TRBJ1-1; the D is unclear. Germline CDR1 is SGHAT and CDR2 is FQNNGV. The CDR3 has 14 amino acids. Trimming pared 5 bases from V and 6 bases from J, leaving 16 bases between. The CDR3 nucleotides read TGTGCCAGCAGCCCTCAGCCACCAGGCGCTGAAGCTTTCTTT. Its translation is CASSPQPPGAEAFF. The whole variable domain, filled in from reference TRBV11-2 and TRBJ1-1, reads EAGVAQSPRYKIIEKRQSVAFWCNPISGHATLYWYQQILGQGPKLLIQFQNNGVVDDSQLPKDRFSAERLKGVDSTLKIQPAKLEDSAVYLCASSPQPPGAEAFFGQGTRLTVV.

The chain employs TRBV5-1 and TRBJ2-5; 11 bases align to TRBD2. V shed 7 bases, J shed 0 bases, and the junction held 2 bases outside the gene matches. The CDR3 loop spans 14 amino acids. Germline V gives CDR1 SGHRS, CDR2 YFSETQ. The CDR3 is CASSTSGDQETQYF. DNA for the CDR3: TGCGCCAGCTCGACTAGCGGGGACCAAGAGACCCAGTACTTC.

This clone has just one count. The chain uses TRBV7-9 and TRBJ2-7, with 7 bases that match TRBD1. The V segment lost 5 bases and the J segment 5 bases; nucleotides outside the gene matches: 3. The CDR3 extends over 12 amino acids. Germline V CDR1 and CDR2: SEHNR, FQNEAQ (reference sequence). As DNA, the CDR3 is TGTGCCAGCAGCCAGGGACAGAACGAGCAGTACTTC. Amino acid sequence: CASSQGQNEQYF.

The chain has TRBV4-1 and TRBJ2-2; D call uncertain. The CDR3 runs to 13 residues. The germline V and J ends were trimmed by 4 bases and 4 bases, with 7 bases remaining between them. Germline-derived CDR1 and CDR2 are MGHRA and YSYEKL. For the CDR3, the DNA is TGCGCCAGCAGCCGAGGCAGCACCGGGGAGCTGTTTTTT. Translation: CASSRGSTGELFF.

This chain joins TRBV5-4 and TRBJ2-5, with D maybe TRBD2 (6 bases). V was trimmed by 0 bases and J by 5 bases, leaving 14 bases between them. CDR3 length equals 15 residues. Germline values: CDR1 SGHNT, CDR2 YYREEE (reference sequence). Here the CDR3 reads CASSLARRVAETQYF. The CDR3 nucleotides are TGTGCCAGCAGCTTGGCCAGGAGGGTAGCGGAGACCCAGTACTTC.

This rearrangement joins TRBV7-3 to TRBJ2-7; D not certain. Deletions cut 2 bases from V and 0 bases from J, with 8 bases between. The V gene's germline CDR1 is SGHTA and CDR2 FQGTGA. The CDR3 loop spans 14 amino acids. CDR3 nucleotides: TGTGCCAGCAGCTTATTCCCGGGCTCCTACGAGCAGTACTTC. It is translated as CASSLFPGSYEQYF.

This sequence joins TRBV2 and TRBJ2-2, with no clear D. Trimming cost V 7 bases and J 1 base, with 10 bases left between them. CDR1 SNHLY and CDR2 FYNNEI come from the germline V gene. The CDR3 runs 14 residues. In nucleotides, the CDR3 is TGTGCCAGCAACATCGATCTGAACACCGGGGAGCTGTTTTTT. Its protein product is CASNIDLNTGELFF.

The gene calls are TRBV5-1 and TRBJ1-2; D unresolved. CDR3 length: 13 amino acids. In germline, CDR1 is SGHRS, CDR2 YFSETQ. Trimming removed 0 bases at V and 5 bases at J, with 8 bases between. Written as DNA, the CDR3 is TGCGCCAGCAGCTTGGGTTCCGGGTATGGCTACACCTTC. Translation gives CASSLGSGYGYTF. The full variable domain, its missing parts supplied by reference TRBV5-1 and TRBJ1-2, is KAGVTQTPRYLIKTRGQQVTLSCSPISGHRSVSWYQQTPGQGLQFLFEYFSETQRNKGNFPGRFSGRQFSNSRSEMNVSTLELGDSALYLCASSLGSGYGYTFGSGTRLTVV.

J is TRBJ2-7 and V is TRBV6-1; tentative D call: TRBD1 (5 bases). V was shortened by 5 bases and J by 4 bases, with 15 bases between the two germline ends. The CDR3 runs to 14 residues. CDR1 is MNHNS, CDR2 SASEGT, per germline. The CDR3 loop is CASSQGNKLYEQYF. The CDR3 nucleotides are TGTGCCAGCAGTCAGGGTAACAAGTTATACGAGCAGTACTTC.

V gene TRBV6-5 combines with J gene TRBJ2-7; 9 nucleotides agree with TRBD2. There are 15 residues in the CDR3. J was trimmed by 1 base and V by 5 bases; bases with no gene match: 6. CDR1 and CDR2 from the germline V gene are MNHEY and SVGAGI. The CDR3 protein is CASSGGSGGSYEQYF. The CDR3 DNA reads TGTGCCAGCAGTGGTGGTAGCGGGGGTTCCTACGAGCAGTACTTC.

The rearrangement uses TRBV18 and TRBJ2-1; unclear D gene. Trimming took off 6 bases at V and 9 bases at J, with 9 bases between the two ends. CDR1 KGHSH and CDR2 LQKENI come from the germline V gene. The CDR3 is 11 amino acids. The DNA of the CDR3 is TGTGCCAGCTCCCCGAGTAGTGAGCAGTTCTTC. Protein: CASSPSSEQFF. Looking up the rest from reference TRBV18 and TRBJ2-1 gives the full variable domain: NAGVMQNPRHLVRRRGQEARLRCSPMKGHSHVYWYRQLPEEGLKFMVYLQKENIIDESGMPKERFSAEFPKEGPSILRIQQVVRGDSAAYFCASSPSSEQFFGPGTRLTVL.

The chain has TRBV2 and TRBJ1-2, with D perhaps matching TRBD1 (5 bases). CDR1 and CDR2 (germline): SNHLY, FYNNEI. The V end was cut by 8 bases, the J end by 3 bases, with 7 bases between. There are 11 residues in the CDR3. In DNA form, the CDR3 reads TGTGCCAGCGGGGGGGACTATGGCTACACCTTC. Protein sequence: CASGGDYGYTF.

The chain couples TRBV5-1 to TRBJ1-1; D uncertain. The V and J ends lost 4 bases and 3 bases respectively, with 19 bases between them. CDR1 and CDR2 (germline): SGHRS, YFSETQ. CDR3 length equals 16 residues. The CDR3 sequence: CASSPEPGITYTEAFF. The CDR3 DNA reads TGCGCCAGCAGCCCCGAACCGGGAATTACATACACTGAAGCTTTCTTT.

The chain combines TRBV5-4 with TRBJ2-7; 8 bases match TRBD2. V was clipped by 0 bases and J by 0 bases; unmatched bases: 5. Per germline, CDR1 SGHNT and CDR2 YYREEE (reference sequence). The CDR3 runs to 16 residues. The CDR3 DNA reads as TGTGCCAGCAGCTTGGGGACTAGCCGGAGCTCCTACGAGCAGTACTTC. Amino acids: CASSLGTSRSSYEQYF.

The chain uses TRBV15 and TRBJ1-4; 7 bases align to TRBD1. Germline V gives CDR1 LNHNV, CDR2 YYDKDF (reference sequence). This CDR3 region has 15 residues. Losses at the gene ends were 0 bases for V and 8 bases for J; bases not matched to a gene: 6. CDR3 coding DNA: TGTGCCACCAGCAGAGACAGGGGGGTAAGGGAAAAACTGTTTTTT. Amino acids: CATSRDRGVREKLFF.

Turning to this clone: Other DNA sequences of this sample code for an identical CDR3. The chain uses TRBV9 and TRBJ1-6; 7 bases fit TRBD1. CDR3 length: 14 residues. Trimming at V came to 4 bases and at J to 5 bases, leaving 3 bases not matched to a gene. Germline CDR1 and CDR2: SGDLS and YYNGEE. CDR3 DNA sequence: TGTGCCAGCAGCCAGGGGGTCAATAATTCACCCCTCCACTTT. Translating gives CASSQGVNNSPLHF.

This rearrangement joins TRBV6-5 to TRBJ2-7; 10 nucleotides agree with TRBD2. Germline V gene lookup returns CDR1 MNHEY and CDR2 SVGAGI. The length of the CDR3 is 14 residues. Unmatched junction bases numbered 9, after V lost 7 bases and J lost 6 bases. The CDR3 is CASTPSGSSGEQYF. The CDR3 DNA sequence: TGTGCCAGCACCCCTAGCGGGAGTTCGGGCGAGCAGTACTTC.

The chain employs TRBV19 and TRBJ2-7, with a possible D match to TRBD2 (5 bases). The V end was cut by 5 bases, the J end by 7 bases, with 18 bases between. CDR3 length: 14 amino acids. The germline V gene encodes CDR1 LNHDA and CDR2 SQIVND (reference sequence). CDR3 residues: CASSPGGDIGEQYF. In DNA form, the CDR3 reads TGTGCCAGTAGTCCTGGAGGAGACATCGGAGAGCAGTACTTC.